One TCR beta chain is described in this entry. This entry comes from a study of T cell changes during pregnancy in multiple sclerosis. Germline loops: CDR1 SGHTA, CDR2 FQGTGA. After removal of 5 bases from V and 1 base from J, the junction contained 10 bases not matched to a gene. CDR3 size: 18 residues. Some clones are missing from TCRdb's copy, which holds only in-frame ones; the method was immunoSEQ multiplex PCR. This sample has about 40,000 clones, with 90% to 95% found just once. The TCR originated in a female donor with multiple sclerosis, enrolled in a pregnancy study. Sample: CD8+ T cells from peripheral blood mononuclear cells, taken before pregnancy. V is TRBV7-3 and J is TRBJ2-3; 12 nucleotides align to TRBD2. CDR3 amino acids: CASSAGTSGLWGTDTQYF. CDR3 DNA sequence: TGTGCCAGCAGCGCCGGGACTAGCGGGCTTTGGGGCACAGATACGCAGTATTTT.